This paragraph reports one T cell receptor beta chain. The authors produced TCR alpha and TCR beta cDNA libraries with sample barcodes and UMIs by 5'RACE using constant-segment primers. From the 5' RACE reads, TCRdb called clonotypes with MiXCR, one entry per CDR3 protein. The sample contains around 390,000 distinct CDR3 sequences, about 17% of which appear only once. The sample comes from a study of T-cell memory formation after mild COVID-19. Study in general: Each donor largely had its own TCR clusters.

This CDR3 is 12 amino acids long. The ends were cut back, 2 bases at V and 6 bases at J, with 10 bases in the middle. Germline loops: CDR1 GTSNPN, CDR2 SVGIG (reference sequence). J is TRBJ1-2 and V is TRBV30, with D hard to call. The specimen sequenced was PBMCs or a T cell subset sorted from them (not recorded which). This sequence originates from a man between 18 and 29 years old who had mild COVID-19 (a few samples of this study predate the infection). Cell type and time point are not known. For the CDR3, the DNA is TGTGCCTGGAGTAGGCAGGTGGATGGCTACACCTTC. Translated: CAWSRQVDGYTF. The variable domain in full, completed from reference TRBV30 and TRBJ1-2, reads SQTIHQWPATLVQPVGSPLSLECTVEGTSNPNLYWYRQAAGRGLQLLFYSVGIGQISSEVPQNLSASRPQDRQFILSSKKLLLSDSGFYLCAWSRQVDGYTFGSGTRLTVV.